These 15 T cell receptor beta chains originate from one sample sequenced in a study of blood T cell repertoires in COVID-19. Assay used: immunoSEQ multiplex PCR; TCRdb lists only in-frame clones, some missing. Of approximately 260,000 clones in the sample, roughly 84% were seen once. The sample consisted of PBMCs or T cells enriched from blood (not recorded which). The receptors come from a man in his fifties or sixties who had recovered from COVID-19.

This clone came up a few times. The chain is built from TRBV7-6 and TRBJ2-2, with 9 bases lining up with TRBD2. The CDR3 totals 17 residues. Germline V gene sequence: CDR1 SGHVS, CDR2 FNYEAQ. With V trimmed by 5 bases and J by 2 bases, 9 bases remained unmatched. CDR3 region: CASSPGLAGTNTGELFF. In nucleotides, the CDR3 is TGTGCCAGCAGCCCGGGACTAGCAGGAACTAACACCGGGGAGCTGTTTTTT. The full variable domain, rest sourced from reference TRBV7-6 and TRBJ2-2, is GAGVSQSPRYKVTKRGQDVALRCDPISGHVSLYWYRQALGQGPEFLTYFNYEAQQDKSGLPNDRFSAERPEGSISTLTIQRTEQRDSAMYRCASSPGLAGTNTGELFFGEGSRLTVL.

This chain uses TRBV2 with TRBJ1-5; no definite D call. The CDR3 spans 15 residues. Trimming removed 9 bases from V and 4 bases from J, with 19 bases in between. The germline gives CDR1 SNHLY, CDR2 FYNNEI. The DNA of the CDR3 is TGTGCCAGTTCGACTGGACGGGAAAGAAATCAGCCCCAGCATTTT. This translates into CASSTGRERNQPQHF.

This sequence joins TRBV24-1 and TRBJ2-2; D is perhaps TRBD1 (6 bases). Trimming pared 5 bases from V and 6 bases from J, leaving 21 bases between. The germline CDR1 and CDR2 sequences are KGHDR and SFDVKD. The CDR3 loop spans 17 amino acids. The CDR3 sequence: CATSVNPGQASPGELFF. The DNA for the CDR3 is TGTGCCACCAGTGTTAATCCGGGACAAGCGAGTCCCGGGGAGCTGTTTTTT.

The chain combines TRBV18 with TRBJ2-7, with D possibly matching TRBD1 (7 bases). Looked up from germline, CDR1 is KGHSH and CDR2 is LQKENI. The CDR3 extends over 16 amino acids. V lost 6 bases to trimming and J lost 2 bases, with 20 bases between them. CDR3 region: CASSQHAGQLTYEQYF. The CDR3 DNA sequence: TGTGCCAGCTCCCAACACGCGGGACAGTTAACCTACGAGCAGTACTTC.

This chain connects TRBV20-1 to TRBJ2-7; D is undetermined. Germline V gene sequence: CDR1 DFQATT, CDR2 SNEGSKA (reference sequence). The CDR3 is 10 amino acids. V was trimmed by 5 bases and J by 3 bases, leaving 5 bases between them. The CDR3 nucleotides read TGCAGTGCTTTTAACTACGAGCAGTACTTC. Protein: CSAFNYEQYF.

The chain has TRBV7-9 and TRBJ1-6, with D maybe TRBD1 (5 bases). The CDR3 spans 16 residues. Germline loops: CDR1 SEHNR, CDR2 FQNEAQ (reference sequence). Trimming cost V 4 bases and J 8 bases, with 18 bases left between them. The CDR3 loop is CASSSPGWGRYSPLHF. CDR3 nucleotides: TGTGCCAGCAGCTCTCCCGGGTGGGGGAGGTATTCACCCCTCCACTTT.

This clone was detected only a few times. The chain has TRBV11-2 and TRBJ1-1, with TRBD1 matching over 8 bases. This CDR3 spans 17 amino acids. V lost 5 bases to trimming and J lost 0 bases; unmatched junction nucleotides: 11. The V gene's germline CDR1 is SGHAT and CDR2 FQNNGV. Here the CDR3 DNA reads TGTGCCAGCAGCCCCGGCCGGGACAGGAGATTGAACACTGAAGCTTTCTTT. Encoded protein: CASSPGRDRRLNTEAFF.

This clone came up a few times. The chain's CDR3 is CASRPGTGADGYTF. The CDR3 DNA reads as TGTGCCAGCAGACCCGGGACAGGGGCTGATGGCTACACCTTC. The chain carries TRBV5-5 and TRBJ1-2, with TRBD1 matching 10 bases. This CDR3 region has 14 residues. The trim removed 5 bases at V and 6 bases at J, leaving 7 bases unmatched. The V gene's germline CDR1 is SGHKS and CDR2 YYEKEE (reference sequence).

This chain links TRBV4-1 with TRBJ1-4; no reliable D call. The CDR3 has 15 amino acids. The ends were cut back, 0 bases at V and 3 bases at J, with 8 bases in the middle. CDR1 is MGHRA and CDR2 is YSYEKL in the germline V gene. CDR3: CASSQDSPANEKLFF. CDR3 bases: TGCGCCAGCAGCCAAGATTCTCCAGCTAATGAAAAACTGTTTTTT.

The CDR3 protein is CSASWRGTGAWNEQFF. The CDR3 DNA reads TGCAGTGCCAGTTGGAGGGGAACGGGAGCTTGGAATGAGCAGTTCTTC. The rearrangement uses TRBV20-1 and TRBJ2-1; D perhaps matches TRBD2 (6 bases). With 6 bases removed from V and 7 bases from J, the gap between germline ends came to 25 bases. Germline CDR1 is DFQATT and CDR2 is SNEGSKA (reference sequence). This CDR3 contains 16 residues.

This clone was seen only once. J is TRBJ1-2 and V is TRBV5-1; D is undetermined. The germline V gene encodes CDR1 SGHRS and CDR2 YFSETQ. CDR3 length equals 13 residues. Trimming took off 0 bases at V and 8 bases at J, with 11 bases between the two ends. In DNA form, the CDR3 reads TGCGCCAGCAGCTTGGAACAAGGGAGCGGCTACACCTTC. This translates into CASSLEQGSGYTF.

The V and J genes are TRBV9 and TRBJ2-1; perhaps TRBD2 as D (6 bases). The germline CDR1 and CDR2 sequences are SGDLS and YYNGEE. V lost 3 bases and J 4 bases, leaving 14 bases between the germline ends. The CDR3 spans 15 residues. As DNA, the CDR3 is TGTGCCAGCAGCGCCCTTCCCGGGGGTTACAATGAGCAGTTCTTC. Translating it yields CASSALPGGYNEQFF. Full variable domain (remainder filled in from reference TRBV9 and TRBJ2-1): DSGVTQTPKHLITATGQRVTLRCSPRSGDLSVYWYQQSLDQGLQFLIQYYNGEERAKGNILERFSAQQFPDLHSELNLSSLELGDSALYFCASSALPGGYNEQFFGPGTRLTVL.

Here the CDR3 reads CASRPTRGAYEQYF. In nucleotides, the CDR3 is TGTGCCAGCAGACCTACAAGGGGCGCATACGAGCAGTACTTC. This rearrangement joins TRBV27 to TRBJ2-7, with D possibly matching TRBD1 (5 bases). The CDR3 contains 14 residues. V was shortened by 6 bases and J by 4 bases, with 16 bases between the two germline ends. CDR1 and CDR2 (germline): MNHEY, SMNVEV (reference sequence).

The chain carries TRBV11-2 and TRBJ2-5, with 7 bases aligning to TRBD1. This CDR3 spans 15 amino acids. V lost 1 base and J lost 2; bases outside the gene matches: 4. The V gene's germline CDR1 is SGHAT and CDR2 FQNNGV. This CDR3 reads CASSLGDRRQETQYF. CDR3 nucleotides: TGTGCCAGCAGCTTAGGGGACAGAAGACAAGAGACCCAGTACTTC.

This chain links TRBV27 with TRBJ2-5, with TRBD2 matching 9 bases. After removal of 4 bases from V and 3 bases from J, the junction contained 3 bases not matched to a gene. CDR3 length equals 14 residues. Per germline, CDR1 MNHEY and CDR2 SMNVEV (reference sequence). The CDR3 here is CASSYRLAEETQYF. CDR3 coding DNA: TGTGCCAGCAGTTACCGACTAGCGGAAGAGACCCAGTACTTC.